Presented here are 28 T cell receptor beta chains from one specimen sequenced in a study of metastatic and nonmetastatic thyroid tumors. TCRdb re-clonotyped the PCR reads via MiXCR. The repertoire holds tens of thousands of clones, with 20% as singletons. Thyroid surgery was preceded by no treatment in any patient. Sequencing input: blood. The source is a female donor with papillary thyroid cancer or a benign thyroid nodule (not recorded which). Some clones in this sample may be carry-over from other donors' samples.

This clone was detected ten times or more. The chain links TRBV9 to TRBJ2-1; D is unresolved. Germline CDR1 reads SGDLS; CDR2 reads YYNGEE. V lost 0 bases and J 4 bases, leaving 5 bases between the germline ends. This CDR3 is built from 13 residues. For the CDR3, the DNA is TGTGCCAGCAGCGTAGGAGATTACAATGAGCAGTTCTTC. Protein: CASSVGDYNEQFF.

By frequency in the sample, this clone is medium-sized. The genes are TRBV6-5 and TRBJ2-1, with TRBD1 as a possible D gene (6 bases). Germline V gene lookup returns CDR1 MNHEY and CDR2 SVGAGI. The V and J ends lost 2 bases and 9 bases respectively, with 14 bases between them. CDR3 length: 14 amino acids. The CDR3 sequence: CASSYTQGLGEQFF. The CDR3 DNA reads TGTGCCAGCAGTTACACACAGGGATTAGGTGAGCAGTTCTTC.

The genes are TRBV18 and TRBJ2-7, with 7 bases fitting TRBD1. The CDR3 is 15 amino acids. The germline V gene has CDR1 KGHSH and CDR2 LQKENI. J gave up 4 bases and V 7 bases, and 13 bases lay outside the gene matches. The CDR3 is CASCPGGPELYEQYF. The CDR3 coding sequence is TGTGCCAGCTGTCCAGGGGGACCCGAGTTGTACGAGCAGTACTTC.

This clone showed up many times. V gene TRBV12-5 combines with J gene TRBJ2-3, with 11 bases identical to TRBD1. The length of the CDR3 is 16 residues. The trim removed 2 bases at V and 2 bases at J, leaving 3 bases unmatched. Germline V gives CDR1 LGHNT, CDR2 FRNRAP. The CDR3 region is CASGLIGQGATDTQYF. The CDR3 bases are TGTGCTAGTGGTTTGATAGGACAGGGGGCCACAGATACGCAGTATTTT.

This clone was recorded many times. V usage is TRBV7-3 and J usage is TRBJ2-2; D gene unclear. The V and J ends lost 4 bases and 3 bases respectively, with 3 bases between them. The CDR3 length is 12 residues. Looked up from germline, CDR1 is SGHTA and CDR2 is FQGTGA. The CDR3 sequence is CASSSDTGELFF. CDR3 nucleotides: TGTGCCAGCAGCTCAGACACCGGGGAGCTGTTTTTT.

This clone was seen many times. The V call is TRBV4-1, the J call TRBJ1-2; 9 nucleotides match TRBD1. The CDR3 sequence is 15 residues long. The junction had 6 bases not matched to a gene; V was cut back by 0 bases and J by 7 bases. Germline V gene sequence: CDR1 MGHRA, CDR2 YSYEKL. CDR3 region: CASSQDWGQGGGYTF. In nucleotides, the CDR3 is TGCGCCAGCAGCCAAGATTGGGGACAGGGAGGTGGCTACACCTTC.

The table lists this clone with many counts. The V gene is TRBV7-2, the J gene TRBJ1-1, with D hard to call. From germline, CDR1 is SGHTA and CDR2 FQGNSA. The CDR3 sequence is 13 residues long. V lost 2 bases, J lost 1 base, and 5 bases lay in between. The chain's CDR3 is CASSLQENTEAFF. CDR3 sequence (DNA): TGTGCCAGCAGCTTACAAGAGAACACTGAAGCTTTCTTT.

Many counts were recorded for this clone. The sample has other DNA sequences that encode this CDR3 too. The chain couples TRBV11-2 to TRBJ1-2; a weak D match, TRBD1 (5 bases). The CDR3 extends over 15 amino acids. Looked up from germline, CDR1 is SGHAT and CDR2 is FQNNGV. The ends were cut back, 4 bases at V and 8 bases at J, with 20 bases in the middle. The CDR3, as DNA: TGTGCCAGCAGCTCCTCCGGGACCAACTTCCGAGGCTACACCTTC. Amino acids: CASSSSGTNFRGYTF.

Many counts were recorded for this clone. J is TRBJ2-3 and V is TRBV9, with 7 bases fitting TRBD2. The V segment lost 2 bases and the J segment 2 bases; nucleotides outside the gene matches: 8. The germline CDR1 and CDR2 sequences are SGDLS and YYNGEE. The CDR3 length is 16 residues. The CDR3 loop reads CASSVSGTITTDTQYF. CDR3 nucleotide sequence: TGTGCCAGCAGCGTGAGTGGGACTATAACCACAGATACGCAGTATTTT. The complete variable domain, with remaining parts taken from reference TRBV9 and TRBJ2-3, reads DSGVTQTPKHLITATGQRVTLRCSPRSGDLSVYWYQQSLDQGLQFLIQYYNGEERAKGNILERFSAQQFPDLHSELNLSSLELGDSALYFCASSVSGTITTDTQYFGPGTRLTVL.

This clone was counted many times. The chain is built from TRBV20-1 and TRBJ1-3, with a weak D call TRBD1 (6 bases). V was pared by 4 bases and J by 0 bases, with 10 bases between. This CDR3 has 14 amino acids. Germline lookup yields CDR1 DFQATT and CDR2 SNEGSKA (reference sequence). The CDR3 is CSAKRQVSGNTIYF. CDR3 DNA: TGCAGTGCTAAACGACAGGTCTCTGGAAACACCATATATTTT.

This clone was counted many times. This rearrangement joins TRBV6-2 or TRBV6-3 to TRBJ2-5; 10 bases line up with TRBD2. The germline gives CDR1 MNHEY, CDR2 SVGEGT. The V and J ends lost 3 bases and 1 base, in that order; junction bases with no gene match: 11. The CDR3 is made up of 18 amino acids. CDR3 sequence: CASSYSPRTSGFQETQYF. The DNA for the CDR3 is TGTGCCAGCAGTTATTCGCCGAGGACTAGCGGTTTCCAAGAGACCCAGTACTTC.

By share, this clone ranks as medium-sized (0.01 to 0.1%). The V gene is TRBV30, the J gene TRBJ2-7, with a possible D match to TRBD2 (6 bases). V dropped 0 bases and J dropped 0 bases, with 12 bases sitting between them. CDR3 length: 15 amino acids. CDR1 is GTSNPN and CDR2 is SVGIG in the germline V gene (reference sequence). CDR3 DNA sequence: TGTGCCTGGAGTGTATGGGGGGATAGCTCCTACGAGCAGTACTTC. This translates into CAWSVWGDSSYEQYF.

This clone appeared many times. This rearrangement joins TRBV30 to TRBJ2-2; 10 bases are shared with TRBD2. This CDR3 spans 14 amino acids. The ends lost 4 bases at V and 6 bases at J; junction bases unmatched: 5. Germline loops: CDR1 GTSNPN, CDR2 SVGIG (reference sequence). Written as DNA, the CDR3 is TGTGCCTGGATTGGGAGCGGGAGGGCCGGGGAGCTGTTTTTT. Protein sequence: CAWIGSGRAGELFF.

As for this clone: A much bigger clone sits one base away, suggesting this may be a read error. The chain is built from TRBV5-8 and TRBJ2-1; no reliable D call. Germline V gene data show CDR1 as SGHTS and CDR2 as YDEGEE. This CDR3 comprises 11 residues. CDR3 residues: CASSSYNEHFF. In DNA, the CDR3 is TGTGCCAGCAGCTCTTACAATGAGCATTTCTTC.

The V and J genes are TRBV20-1 and TRBJ2-3; 7 bases align to TRBD2. This CDR3 region has 18 residues. Germline V gene sequence: CDR1 DFQATT, CDR2 SNEGSKA (reference sequence). J lost 4 bases, V lost 5 bases, and 21 bases had no gene match. The CDR3 DNA reads TGCAGTGCTTGCGGACTAGAGGGAGGGCCCGGTTGGGCAGATACGCAGTATTTT. Translation gives CSACGLEGGPGWADTQYF.

On this clone itself: This CDR3 fails to terminate in the conserved phenylalanine or tryptophan, so it likely reflects a read error. The genes are TRBV7-3 and TRBJ2-6, with D possibly TRBD1 on 5 matching bases. From germline, CDR1 is SGHTA and CDR2 FQGTGA. The length of the CDR3 is 15 residues. CDR3 loop: CASSLGNSGANVLTS. The CDR3 DNA reads as TGTGCCAGCAGCTTAGGCAACTCTGGGGCCAATGTCCTGACTTCC.

The V call is TRBV5-6, the J call TRBJ2-1; the match to TRBD2 covers 8 bases. The length of the CDR3 is 16 residues. After removal of 5 bases from V and 4 bases from J, the junction contained 11 bases not matched to a gene. The germline V gene has CDR1 SGHDT and CDR2 YYEEEE. DNA of the CDR3: TGTGCCAGCAGACCCTCCGGCGGGGGGAGGTACAATGAGCAGTTCTTC. As protein: CASRPSGGGRYNEQFF.

About this clone itself: A read error may account for a junction end that differs from germline. The chain links TRBV20-1 to TRBJ2-2, with no clear D. The CDR3 is made up of 15 amino acids. Germline assignment: CDR1 DFQATT and CDR2 SNEGSKA (reference sequence). The CDR3 reads CSAAPGYSNTVELFF. In DNA form, the CDR3 reads TGCAGTGCTGCACCGGGTTACTCTAACACCGTGGAGCTGTTTTTT.

The table lists this clone with many counts. The chain recombines TRBV20-1 with TRBJ1-2; a weak D match, TRBD1 (5 bases). Germline V gives CDR1 DFQATT, CDR2 SNEGSKA (reference sequence). Trimming removed 6 bases from V and 2 bases from J, with 10 bases in between. This CDR3 contains 12 residues. The CDR3 nucleotides are TGCAGTGCCTGGACAAAGAACTATGGCTACACCTTC. As protein: CSAWTKNYGYTF.

This clone was counted ten times or more. The rearrangement links TRBV7-2 to TRBJ1-5; 10 positions agree with TRBD1. The V and J ends lost 5 bases and 4 bases, in that order; junction bases with no gene match: 2. Germline V gene data show CDR1 as SGHTA and CDR2 as FQGNSA. The CDR3 is made up of 14 amino acids. The CDR3 sequence is CASSGDRGNQPQHF. DNA for the CDR3: TGTGCCAGCAGCGGGGACAGGGGAAATCAGCCCCAGCATTTT.

This clone was detected many times. This chain joins TRBV11-3 and TRBJ2-7, with 10 bases matching TRBD1. The CDR3 covers 15 residues. Germline loops: CDR1 SGHNT, CDR2 YENEEA. Trimming removed 5 bases from V and 3 bases from J; junction bases left unmatched: 7. The CDR3 coding sequence is TGTGCCAGCAGCATGGGGACAGGGGAATACTACGAGCAGTACTTC. Protein sequence: CASSMGTGEYYEQYF.

This clone was detected ten times or more. The chain combines TRBV7-2 with TRBJ2-5, with D perhaps matching TRBD1 (7 bases). The CDR3 has 15 residues. V was trimmed by 2 bases and J by 5 bases, leaving 15 bases between them. From germline, CDR1 is SGHTA and CDR2 FQGNSA. The CDR3 DNA reads as TGTGCCAGCAGCTTACTCGGGGGACAGTCGGAGACCCAGTACTTC. Protein product: CASSLLGGQSETQYF.

This clone appeared a few times. A single base separates this from a much larger clone, so it may be a read error. V is TRBV5-6 and J is TRBJ1-5; possible D gene TRBD1, 5 bases. The CDR3 totals 16 residues. Trimming stripped 4 bases from V and 2 bases from J, with 16 bases between. The germline gives CDR1 SGHDT, CDR2 YYEEEE. CDR3 protein: CASSLGPTVGNQPQHF. In DNA, the CDR3 is TGTGCCAGCAGCCTGGGGCCAACAGTGGGCAATCAGCCCCAGCATTTT.

The sample holds many counts of this clone. The chain carries TRBV3-1 and TRBJ2-3; the D gene is possibly TRBD2 (5 bases). Trimming left V 4 bases short and J 5 bases short, with 19 bases between. CDR1 is LGHDT, CDR2 YNNKEL, per germline (reference sequence). This CDR3 spans 16 amino acids. CDR3 region: CASSPAPLASLDTQYF. In DNA form, the CDR3 reads TGTGCCAGCAGCCCCGCCCCCTTAGCGAGCCTAGATACGCAGTATTTT.

This clone was counted only a few times. The genes are TRBV2 and TRBJ2-7; TRBD2 agrees at 10 bases. The CDR3 is 16 residues long. The J segment lost 4 bases and the V segment lost 7 bases, leaving 13 bases of the junction unmatched. In germline, CDR1 is SNHLY, CDR2 FYNNEI. DNA of the CDR3: TGTGCCAGCATCCCTGGGGAGCGGGAGGGCCGTTACGAGCAGTACTTC. Protein product: CASIPGEREGRYEQYF. Combining the CDR3 with reference TRBV2 and TRBJ2-7 gives the whole variable domain EPEVTQTPSHQVTQMGQEVILRCVPISNHLYFYWYRQILGQKVEFLVSFYNNEISEKSEIFDDQFSVERPDGSNFTLKIRSTKLEDSAMYFCASIPGEREGRYEQYFGPGTRLTVT.

This clone has at least ten counts. V gene TRBV11-1 combines with J gene TRBJ2-7; 8 nucleotides align to TRBD1. Germline V gene lookup returns CDR1 SGHAT and CDR2 FQDESV (reference sequence). This CDR3 region has 16 residues. The J segment lost 2 bases and the V segment lost 1 base, leaving 7 bases of the junction unmatched. CDR3 bases: TGTGCCAGCAGCTTAGGACCGACAGGGGACCCCTACGAGCAGTACTTC. It specifies CASSLGPTGDPYEQYF. Using reference TRBV11-1 and TRBJ2-7 for the parts outside the CDR3, the full variable domain is EAEVAQSPRYKITEKSQAVAFWCDPISGHATLYWYRQILGQGPELLVQFQDESVVDDSQLPKDRFSAERLKGVDSTLKIQPAELGDSAMYLCASSLGPTGDPYEQYFGPGTRLTVT.

In this sample, this clone turned up many times. The V call is TRBV10-3, the J call TRBJ1-2, with 8 nucleotides matching TRBD1. Germline CDR1 ENHRY, CDR2 SYGVKD. CDR3 length equals 13 residues. The trim removed 7 bases at V and 6 bases at J, leaving 7 bases unmatched. In nucleotides, the CDR3 is TGTGCCATCACCGGACAGGGAATTGATGGCTACACCTTC. It yields the protein CAITGQGIDGYTF.

This clone was observed a handful of times. The rearrangement uses TRBV2 and TRBJ2-7, with 7 bases lining up with TRBD1. This CDR3 has 13 amino acids. Trimming cost V 4 bases and J 2 bases; bases outside gene matches: 2. Per the germline V gene, CDR1 is SNHLY and CDR2 is FYNNEI. CDR3 bases: TGTGCCAGCAGTGGGACAGGAGCCTACGAGCAGTACTTC. This codes for CASSGTGAYEQYF.